Listed here are 12 T cell receptor beta chains from one sample, sequenced in a study of blood T cell repertoires in COVID-19. Some clones are missing from TCRdb's copy, which holds only in-frame ones; the method was immunoSEQ multiplex PCR. The sample shows 200,000 to 300,000 clones, 84% of them seen only once. The sequenced sample was peripheral blood. The origin of the receptors is a man aged 60 to 69 with acute or convalescent COVID-19.

The chain recombines TRBV19 with TRBJ1-2; D unclear. The CDR3 runs to 13 residues. Germline-derived CDR1 and CDR2 are LNHDA and SQIVND (reference sequence). V was cut by 4 bases and J by 4 bases, with 10 bases left in between. The CDR3 protein is CASSTDQAYGYTF. In nucleotides, the CDR3 is TGTGCCAGTAGTACAGACCAAGCCTATGGCTACACCTTC. The full variable domain, completed using reference TRBV19 and TRBJ1-2, is DGGITQSPKYLFRKEGQNVTLSCEQNLNHDAMYWYRQDPGQGLRLIYYSQIVNDFQKGDIAEGYSVSREKKESFPLTVTSAQKNPTAFYLCASSTDQAYGYTFGSGTRLTVV.

The V gene is TRBV7-6, the J gene TRBJ1-1, with TRBD1 matching 7 bases. V was clipped by 1 base and J by 5 bases; unmatched bases: 7. The CDR3 is 15 amino acids. Germline-derived CDR1 and CDR2 are SGHVS and FNYEAQ. Written as DNA, the CDR3 is TGTGCCAGCAGCTTAGGGTCAGGGGGGAGGACTGAAGCTTTCTTT. The encoded protein is CASSLGSGGRTEAFF.

The CDR3 region is CASSGTYDEKLFF. CDR3 bases: TGTGCCAGCAGCGGGACTTATGATGAAAAACTGTTTTTT. The chain recombines TRBV6-5 with TRBJ1-4, with D possibly TRBD1 on 5 matching bases. CDR3 length: 13 amino acids. Trimming removed 6 bases at V and 6 bases at J, with 11 bases between. The germline V gene encodes CDR1 MNHEY and CDR2 SVGAGI.

This clone has just one count. V is TRBV7-9 and J is TRBJ2-7, with D perhaps TRBD1 (6 bases). Germline CDR1 is SEHNR and CDR2 is FQNEAQ (reference sequence). Trimming shortened V by 5 bases and J by 6 bases, and 11 bases separated the two germline ends. The CDR3 is 12 residues long. Here the CDR3 reads CASSDKGVEQYF. The CDR3 bases are TGTGCCAGCAGCGATAAGGGGGTCGAGCAGTACTTC.

The V and J genes are TRBV27 and TRBJ1-2; possibly TRBD1 for D (6 bases). Germline V gene data show CDR1 as MNHEY and CDR2 as SMNVEV (reference sequence). Between the trimmed V and J ends, which lost 2 bases and 5 bases, there was a span of 15 bases. The CDR3 has 15 residues. The CDR3 is CASSLAPRGAYGYTF. In DNA form, the CDR3 reads TGTGCCAGCAGTTTAGCCCCTCGGGGGGCGTATGGCTACACCTTC.

V and J are TRBV6-6 and TRBJ1-2; the D gene is possibly TRBD1 (6 bases). Germline V gives CDR1 MNHNY, CDR2 SVGAGI (reference sequence). The CDR3 consists of 15 residues. The V end was cut by 5 bases, the J end by 3 bases, with 16 bases between. CDR3 sequence reads: CASSNPQGSHYGYTF. CDR3 nucleotides: TGTGCCAGCAGTAATCCCCAGGGGTCTCACTATGGCTACACCTTC.

The chain combines TRBV4-1 with TRBJ2-7, with 16 bases fitting TRBD2. Germline V gene sequence: CDR1 MGHRA, CDR2 YSYEKL. The CDR3 covers 18 residues. V lost 5 bases, J lost 5 bases, and 12 bases stayed unmatched. The CDR3 bases are TGCGCCAGCAGCTTGGGACTAGCGGGAGGGCCTAGGTGGGACGAGCAGTACTTC. Its protein product is CASSLGLAGGPRWDEQYF.

The gene calls are TRBV11-3 and TRBJ2-7; D is possibly TRBD2 (6 bases). Germline V lookup: CDR1 SGHNT, CDR2 YENEEA. The CDR3 covers 14 residues. Trimming took off 1 base at V and 5 bases at J, with 12 bases between the two ends. The CDR3 bases are TGTGCCAGCAGCTTAGGGAGGGCTAGCCACGAGCAGTACTTC. This translates into CASSLGRASHEQYF.

The CDR3 here is CASSLQVTTDTQYF. The DNA for the CDR3 is TGTGCCAGTAGTCTACAGGTGACCACAGATACGCAGTATTTT. This chain links TRBV19 with TRBJ2-3, with D maybe TRBD1 (5 bases). The germline CDR1 and CDR2 sequences are LNHDA and SQIVND (reference sequence). Deletions cut 5 bases from V and 2 bases from J, with 11 bases between. The CDR3 covers 14 residues. The whole variable domain, remainder taken from reference TRBV19 and TRBJ2-3, is DGGITQSPKYLFRKEGQNVTLSCEQNLNHDAMYWYRQDPGQGLRLIYYSQIVNDFQKGDIAEGYSVSREKKESFPLTVTSAQKNPTAFYLCASSLQVTTDTQYFGPGTRLTVL.

The J gene is TRBJ1-6, the V gene TRBV27, with a weak D call TRBD1 (5 bases). Deletions cut 5 bases from V and 9 bases from J, with 17 bases between. The CDR3 covers 15 residues. Germline V gene lookup returns CDR1 MNHEY and CDR2 SMNVEV (reference sequence). The CDR3 DNA reads as TGTGCCAGCAGTGGGGATACGGAAGGGGTTTCACCCCTCCACTTT. Protein sequence: CASSGDTEGVSPLHF.

The chain carries TRBV10-3 and TRBJ1-2; TRBD1 aligns across 8 bases. The CDR3 totals 13 residues. The germline gives CDR1 ENHRY, CDR2 SYGVKD. V dropped 8 bases and J dropped 8; count of bases not matched to a gene: 10. CDR3 residues: CAIGFGQGQGYTF. The CDR3 coding sequence is TGTGCCATCGGGTTTGGACAGGGACAAGGCTACACCTTC.

The genes are TRBV7-8 and TRBJ2-2; 10 bases match TRBD1. V was pared by 6 bases and J by 5 bases, with 9 bases of the junction left unmatched. The CDR3 contains 16 residues. Germline V gives CDR1 SGHVS, CDR2 FQNEAQ. In nucleotides, the CDR3 is TGTGCCAGCAGACTAGGGCGGACAGGGGGAACCGGGGAGCTGTTTTTT. Translating gives CASRLGRTGGTGELFF.